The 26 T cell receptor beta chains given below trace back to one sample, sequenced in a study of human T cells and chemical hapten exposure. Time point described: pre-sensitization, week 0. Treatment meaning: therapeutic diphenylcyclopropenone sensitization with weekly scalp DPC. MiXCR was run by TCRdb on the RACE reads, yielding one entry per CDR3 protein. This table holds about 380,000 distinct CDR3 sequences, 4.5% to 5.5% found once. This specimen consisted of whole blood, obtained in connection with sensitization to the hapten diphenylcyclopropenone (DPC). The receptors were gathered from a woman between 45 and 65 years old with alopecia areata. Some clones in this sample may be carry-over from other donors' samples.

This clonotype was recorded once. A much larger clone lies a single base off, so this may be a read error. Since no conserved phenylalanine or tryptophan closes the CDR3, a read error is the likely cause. The CDR3 loop reads CASSRGGTYNEQFL. In DNA, the CDR3 is TGTGCCAGCAGCCGGGGGGGGACCTACAATGAGCAGTTCTTA. V is TRBV11-2 and J is TRBJ2-1; 8 bases match TRBD2. Germline values: CDR1 SGHAT, CDR2 FQNNGV. The CDR3 has 14 amino acids. Unmatched junction bases numbered 2, after V lost 5 bases and J lost 2 bases.

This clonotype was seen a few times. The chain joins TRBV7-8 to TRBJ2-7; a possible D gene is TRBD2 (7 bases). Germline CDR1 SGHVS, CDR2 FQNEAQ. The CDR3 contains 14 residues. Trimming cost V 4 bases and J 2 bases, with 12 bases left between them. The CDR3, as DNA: TGTGCCAGCAGCTGGGGGGGGCGGACCTACGAGCAGTACTTC. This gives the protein CASSWGGRTYEQYF.

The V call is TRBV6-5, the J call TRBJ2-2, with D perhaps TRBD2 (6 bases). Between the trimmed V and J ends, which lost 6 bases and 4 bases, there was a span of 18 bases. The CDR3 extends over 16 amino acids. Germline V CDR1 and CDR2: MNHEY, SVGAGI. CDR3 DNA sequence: TGTGCCAGCAGGCTACCGGCTGCGGGAAGCACCGGGGAGCTGTTTTTT. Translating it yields CASRLPAAGSTGELFF.

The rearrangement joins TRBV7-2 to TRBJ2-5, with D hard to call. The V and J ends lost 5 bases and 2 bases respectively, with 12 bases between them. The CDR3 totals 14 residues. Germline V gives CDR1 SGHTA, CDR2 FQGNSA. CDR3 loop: CASSPWSPQETQYF. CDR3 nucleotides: TGTGCCAGCAGCCCTTGGTCGCCGCAAGAGACCCAGTACTTC.

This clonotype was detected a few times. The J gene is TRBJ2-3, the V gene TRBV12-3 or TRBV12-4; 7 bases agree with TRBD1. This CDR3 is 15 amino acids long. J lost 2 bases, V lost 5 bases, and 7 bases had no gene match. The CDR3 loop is CASSTNRGTTDTQYF. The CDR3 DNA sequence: TGTGCCAGCAGTACTAACAGGGGAACCACAGATACGCAGTATTTT.

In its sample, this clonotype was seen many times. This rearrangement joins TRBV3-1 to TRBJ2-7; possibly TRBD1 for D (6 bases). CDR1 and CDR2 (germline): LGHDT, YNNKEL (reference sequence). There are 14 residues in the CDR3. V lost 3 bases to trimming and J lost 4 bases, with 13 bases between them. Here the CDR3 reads CASSHLAGAYEQYF. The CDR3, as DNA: TGTGCCAGCAGCCATTTGGCAGGGGCGTACGAGCAGTACTTC.

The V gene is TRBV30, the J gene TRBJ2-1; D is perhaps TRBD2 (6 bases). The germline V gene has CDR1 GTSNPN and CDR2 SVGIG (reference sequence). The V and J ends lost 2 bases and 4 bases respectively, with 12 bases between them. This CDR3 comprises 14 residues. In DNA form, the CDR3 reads TGTGCCTGGAGTAGGAGGGCTTCGTACAATGAGCAGTTCTTC. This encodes CAWSRRASYNEQFF.

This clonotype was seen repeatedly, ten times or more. The CDR3 loop reads CASSLLTSGSVDEQFF. CDR3 DNA: TGTGCCAGCAGCCTACTCACTAGCGGGAGTGTCGATGAGCAGTTCTTC. This chain uses TRBV11-2 with TRBJ2-1, with TRBD2 matching 11 bases. This CDR3 is built from 16 residues. The junction had 11 bases not matched to a gene; V was cut back by 5 bases and J by 8 bases. From germline, CDR1 is SGHAT and CDR2 FQNNGV.

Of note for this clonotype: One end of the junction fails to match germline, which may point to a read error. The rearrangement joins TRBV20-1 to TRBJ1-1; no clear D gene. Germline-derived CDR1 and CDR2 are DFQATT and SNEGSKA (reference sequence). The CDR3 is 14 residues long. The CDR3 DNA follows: TGCAGTGCTAGTGTTAGGAGGGTGAGAACTGAAGCTTCCTTT. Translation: CSASVRRVRTEASF.

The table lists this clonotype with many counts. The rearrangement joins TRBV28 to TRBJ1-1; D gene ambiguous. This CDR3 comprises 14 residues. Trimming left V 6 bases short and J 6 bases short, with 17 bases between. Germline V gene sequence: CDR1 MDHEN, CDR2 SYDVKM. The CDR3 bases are TGTGCCAGCAGCGCGGATCGGGTTACTGCTGAAGCTTTCTTT. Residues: CASSADRVTAEAFF. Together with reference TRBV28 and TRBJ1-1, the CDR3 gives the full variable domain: DVKVTQSSRYLVKRTGEKVFLECVQDMDHENMFWYRQDPGLGLRLIYFSYDVKMKEKGDIPEGYSVSREKKERFSLILESASTNQTSMYLCASSADRVTAEAFFGQGTRLTVV.

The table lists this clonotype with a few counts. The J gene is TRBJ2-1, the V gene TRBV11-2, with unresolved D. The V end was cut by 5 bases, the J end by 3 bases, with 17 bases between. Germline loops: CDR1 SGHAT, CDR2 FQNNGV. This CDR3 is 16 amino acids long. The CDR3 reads CASSPLRGRIYNEQFF. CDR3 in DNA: TGTGCCAGCAGCCCCCTTAGAGGCAGGATCTACAATGAGCAGTTCTTC. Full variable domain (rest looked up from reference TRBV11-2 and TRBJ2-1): EAGVAQSPRYKIIEKRQSVAFWCNPISGHATLYWYQQILGQGPKLLIQFQNNGVVDDSQLPKDRFSAERLKGVDSTLKIQPAKLEDSAVYLCASSPLRGRIYNEQFFGPGTRLTVL.

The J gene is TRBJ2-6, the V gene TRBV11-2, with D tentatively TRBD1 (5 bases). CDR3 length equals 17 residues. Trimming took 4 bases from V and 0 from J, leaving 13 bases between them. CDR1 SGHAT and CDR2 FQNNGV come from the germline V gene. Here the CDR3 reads CASSSGNGFSGANVLTF. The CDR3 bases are TGTGCCAGCAGCTCAGGGAACGGCTTCTCTGGGGCCAACGTCCTGACTTTC.

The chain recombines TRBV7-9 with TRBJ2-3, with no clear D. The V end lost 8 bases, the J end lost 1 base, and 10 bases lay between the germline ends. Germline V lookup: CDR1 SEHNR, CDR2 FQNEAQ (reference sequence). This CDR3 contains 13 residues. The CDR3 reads CASPSLGTDTQYF. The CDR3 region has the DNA TGTGCCAGCCCCAGCCTGGGCACAGATACGCAGTATTTT.

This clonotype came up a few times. The CDR3 DNA reads TGTGCTAGTGGTTTGGAGGCGATCTATGGCTACACCTTC. This translates into CASGLEAIYGYTF. This chain uses TRBV12-5 with TRBJ1-2, with no clear D. This CDR3 has 13 amino acids. CDR1 LGHNT and CDR2 FRNRAP come from the germline V gene. V lost 1 base and J 4 bases, leaving 7 bases between the germline ends.

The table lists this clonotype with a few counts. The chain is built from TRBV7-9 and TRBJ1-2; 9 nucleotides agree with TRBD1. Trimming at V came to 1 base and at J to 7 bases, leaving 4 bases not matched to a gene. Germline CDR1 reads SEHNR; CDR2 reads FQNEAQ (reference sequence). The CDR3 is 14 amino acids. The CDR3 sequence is CASSLGTGAAGYTF. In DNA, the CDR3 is TGTGCCAGCAGCTTAGGGACAGGGGCTGCTGGCTACACCTTC.

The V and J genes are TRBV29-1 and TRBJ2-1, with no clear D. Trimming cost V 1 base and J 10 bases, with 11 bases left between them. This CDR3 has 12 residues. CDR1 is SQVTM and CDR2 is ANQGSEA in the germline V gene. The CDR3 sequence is CSVEVRLREQFF. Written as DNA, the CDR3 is TGCAGCGTTGAAGTGCGCCTTCGAGAGCAGTTCTTC.

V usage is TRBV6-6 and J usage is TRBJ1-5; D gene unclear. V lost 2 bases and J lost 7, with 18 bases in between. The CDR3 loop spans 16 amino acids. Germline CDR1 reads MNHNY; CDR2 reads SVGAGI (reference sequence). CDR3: CASSYGVDGGGQPQHF. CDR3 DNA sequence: TGTGCCAGCAGTTACGGTGTCGATGGCGGCGGGCAGCCCCAGCATTTT.

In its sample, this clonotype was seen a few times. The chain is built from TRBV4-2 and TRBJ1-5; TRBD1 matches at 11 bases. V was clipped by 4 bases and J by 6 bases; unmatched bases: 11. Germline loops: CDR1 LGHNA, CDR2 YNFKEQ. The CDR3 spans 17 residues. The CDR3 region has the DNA TGTGCCAGCAGCCTGGAAGCCGGACAGGGGGCAGTTCAGCCCCAGCATTTT. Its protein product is CASSLEAGQGAVQPQHF.

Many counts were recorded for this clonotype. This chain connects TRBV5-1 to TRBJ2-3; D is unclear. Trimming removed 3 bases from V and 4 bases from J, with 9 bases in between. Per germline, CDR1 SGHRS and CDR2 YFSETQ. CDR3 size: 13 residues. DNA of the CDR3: TGCGCCAGCAGCTCCCCTGCTTCAGATACGCAGTATTTT. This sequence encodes CASSSPASDTQYF.

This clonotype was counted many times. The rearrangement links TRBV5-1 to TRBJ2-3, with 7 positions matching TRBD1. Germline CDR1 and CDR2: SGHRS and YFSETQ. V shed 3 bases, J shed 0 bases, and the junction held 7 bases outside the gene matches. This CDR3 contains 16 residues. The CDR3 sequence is CASSSDRAHSTDTQYF. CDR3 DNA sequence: TGCGCCAGCAGCTCCGACAGGGCCCATAGCACAGATACGCAGTATTTT.

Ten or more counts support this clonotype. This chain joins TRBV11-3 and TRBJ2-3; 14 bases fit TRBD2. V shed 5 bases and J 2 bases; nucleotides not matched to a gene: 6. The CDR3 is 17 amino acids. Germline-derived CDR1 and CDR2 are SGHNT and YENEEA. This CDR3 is CASSPGTSGSLTDTQYF. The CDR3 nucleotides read TGTGCCAGCAGCCCGGGGACTAGCGGGAGCCTCACAGATACGCAGTATTTT.

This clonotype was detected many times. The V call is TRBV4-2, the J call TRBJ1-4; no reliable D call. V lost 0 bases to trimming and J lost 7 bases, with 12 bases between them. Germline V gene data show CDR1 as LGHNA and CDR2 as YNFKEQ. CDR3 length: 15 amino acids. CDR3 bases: TGTGCCAGCAGCCAAGAGGACCGAGTCCGTGAAAAACTGTTTTTT. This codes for CASSQEDRVREKLFF.

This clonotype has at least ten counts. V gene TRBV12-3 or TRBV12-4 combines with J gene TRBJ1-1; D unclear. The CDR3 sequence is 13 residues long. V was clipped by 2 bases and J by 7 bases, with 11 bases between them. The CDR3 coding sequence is TGTGCCAGCAGTTTATCAGTGACCCGTGAAGCTTTCTTT. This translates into CASSLSVTREAFF.

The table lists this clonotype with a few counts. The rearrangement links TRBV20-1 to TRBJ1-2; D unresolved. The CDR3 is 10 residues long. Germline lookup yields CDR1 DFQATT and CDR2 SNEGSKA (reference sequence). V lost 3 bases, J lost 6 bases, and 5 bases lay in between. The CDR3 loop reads CSASMDGYTF. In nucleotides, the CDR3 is TGCAGTGCTAGTATGGATGGCTACACCTTC.

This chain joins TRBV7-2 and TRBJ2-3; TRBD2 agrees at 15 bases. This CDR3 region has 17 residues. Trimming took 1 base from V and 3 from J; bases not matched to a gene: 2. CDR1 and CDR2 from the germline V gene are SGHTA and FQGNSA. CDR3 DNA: TGTGCCAGCAGCTTAGTGGGACTAGCGGGAGGAACAGATACGCAGTATTTT. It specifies CASSLVGLAGGTDTQYF.

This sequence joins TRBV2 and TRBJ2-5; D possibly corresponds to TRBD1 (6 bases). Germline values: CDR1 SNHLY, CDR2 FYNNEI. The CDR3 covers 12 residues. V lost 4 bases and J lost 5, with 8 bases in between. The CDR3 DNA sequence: TGTGCCAGCAGTGGACAGGATGAGACCCAGTACTTC. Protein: CASSGQDETQYF.